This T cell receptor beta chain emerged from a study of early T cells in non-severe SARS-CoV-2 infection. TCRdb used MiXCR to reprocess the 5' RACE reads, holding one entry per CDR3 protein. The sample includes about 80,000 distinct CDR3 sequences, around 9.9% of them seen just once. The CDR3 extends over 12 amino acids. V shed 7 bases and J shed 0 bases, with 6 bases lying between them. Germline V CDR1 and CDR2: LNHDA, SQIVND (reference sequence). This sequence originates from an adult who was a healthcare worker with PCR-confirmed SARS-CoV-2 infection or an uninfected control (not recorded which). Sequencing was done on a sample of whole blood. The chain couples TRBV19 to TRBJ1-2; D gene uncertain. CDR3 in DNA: TGTGCCAGTACAGGAGCTAACTATGGCTACACCTTC. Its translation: CASTGANYGYTF.